Shown below are 7 T cell receptor beta chains from a single sample sequenced in a study of control samples from healthy donors and cancer patients. TCRdb's copy holds only in-frame clones and misses some; the assay was immunoSEQ multiplex PCR. This sample has about 120,000 clones, with approximately 92% found just once. Sequenced material: blood. The receptors derive from a woman in her forties or fifties in good health.

Worth noting for this clone: At the DNA level, this CDR3 is encoded by other sequences in the same sample as well. This rearrangement joins TRBV6-6 to TRBJ1-6, with unresolved D. V was shortened by 5 bases and J by 9 bases, with 17 bases between the two germline ends. Germline assignment: CDR1 MNHNY and CDR2 SVGAGI (reference sequence). This CDR3 has 15 amino acids. The CDR3 loop reads CASSPFYEGRSPLHF. The DNA of the CDR3 is TGTGCCAGCAGTCCTTTTTATGAAGGACGTTCACCCCTCCACTTT.

This chain connects TRBV19 to TRBJ2-7; 7 bases line up with TRBD2. With 10 bases clipped from V and 2 bases from J, the junction kept 8 bases outside the gene matches. CDR1 and CDR2 (germline): LNHDA, SQIVND (reference sequence). The CDR3 totals 13 residues. Here the CDR3 DNA reads TGTGCCACCTCAAATGGGGGGGCCTACGAGCAGTACTTC. Translating gives CATSNGGAYEQYF.

A single count supports this clone. As DNA, the CDR3 is TGTGCCACCAGTGACCCTCTTCAGCGCAGTTGGAACACTGAAGCTTTCTTT. This codes for CATSDPLQRSWNTEAFF. V is TRBV24-1 and J is TRBJ1-1, with D unresolved. Between the trimmed V and J ends, which lost 4 bases and 1 base, there was a span of 18 bases. The CDR3 runs 17 residues. CDR1 is KGHDR and CDR2 is SFDVKD in the germline V gene.

This rearrangement joins TRBV12-3 or TRBV12-4 to TRBJ1-1; perhaps TRBD1 as D (6 bases). The CDR3 is made up of 13 amino acids. V was pared by 10 bases and J by 2 bases, with 14 bases between. For the CDR3, the DNA is TGTGCCAATGCGGGACACCAAAACACTGAAGCTTTCTTT. Its translation is CANAGHQNTEAFF.

The chain links TRBV19 to TRBJ2-2; 8 bases line up with TRBD1. This CDR3 region has 14 residues. The V gene's germline CDR1 is LNHDA and CDR2 SQIVND (reference sequence). J gave up 3 bases and V 4 bases, and 1 base lay outside the gene matches. CDR3 sequence: CASSRQGHTGELFF. The DNA for the CDR3 is TGTGCCAGTAGTAGACAGGGGCACACCGGGGAGCTGTTTTTT.

A note on this clone: Other DNA sequences in the sample encode the same CDR3. The gene calls are TRBV2 and TRBJ1-6; a weak D match, TRBD1 (5 bases). The germline gives CDR1 SNHLY, CDR2 FYNNEI. V was pared by 4 bases and J by 9 bases, with 13 bases between. This CDR3 region has 14 residues. The CDR3 spells CASSATRGGSPLHF. The CDR3 region has the DNA TGTGCCAGCAGTGCGACACGGGGGGGTTCACCCCTCCACTTT. The variable domain in full, completed from reference TRBV2 and TRBJ1-6, reads EPEVTQTPSHQVTQMGQEVILRCVPISNHLYFYWYRQILGQKVEFLVSFYNNEISEKSEIFDDQFSVERPDGSNFTLKIRSTKLEDSAMYFCASSATRGGSPLHFGNGTRLTVT.

The sample holds one count of this clone. The rearrangement links TRBV5-1 to TRBJ1-1; 9 bases line up with TRBD1. From germline, CDR1 is SGHRS and CDR2 YFSETQ. V lost 4 bases and J lost 2; bases outside the gene matches: 6. CDR3 length equals 15 residues. CDR3 sequence (DNA): TGCGCCAGCAGCCCCCGGACAGGGGTTAACACTGAAGCTTTCTTT. Translation gives CASSPRTGVNTEAFF.